This TCR beta chain was documented in a study of T cell changes during pregnancy in multiple sclerosis. CDR3 length equals 14 residues. V lost 7 bases to trimming and J lost 0 bases, with 13 bases between them. Per germline, CDR1 MNHEY and CDR2 SMNVEV (reference sequence). Using immunoSEQ multiplex PCR, the repertoire was profiled, and TCRdb retains in-frame clones only, with some absent. The sample has about 92,000 clones; 90% to 95% are singletons. This specimen was peripheral blood, taken in the first trimester of pregnancy. This receptor was identified in a female donor with multiple sclerosis, enrolled in a pregnancy study. This chain uses TRBV27 with TRBJ2-7; D perhaps matches TRBD1 (6 bases). The CDR3, as DNA: TGTGCCAGCACCTCAGGGGCCAACTCCTACGAGCAGTACTTC. It specifies CASTSGANSYEQYF.